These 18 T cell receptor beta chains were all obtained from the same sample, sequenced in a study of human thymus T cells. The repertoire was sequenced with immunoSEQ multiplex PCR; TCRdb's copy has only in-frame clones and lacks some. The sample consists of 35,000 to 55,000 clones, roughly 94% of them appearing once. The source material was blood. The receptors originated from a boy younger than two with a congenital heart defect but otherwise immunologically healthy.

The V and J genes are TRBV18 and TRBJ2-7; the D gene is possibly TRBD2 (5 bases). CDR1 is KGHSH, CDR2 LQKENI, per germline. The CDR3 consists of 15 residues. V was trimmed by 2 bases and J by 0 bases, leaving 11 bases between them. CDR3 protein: CASSPAGRSSYEQYF. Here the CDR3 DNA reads TGTGCCAGCTCACCAGCGGGCAGGAGCTCCTACGAGCAGTACTTC.

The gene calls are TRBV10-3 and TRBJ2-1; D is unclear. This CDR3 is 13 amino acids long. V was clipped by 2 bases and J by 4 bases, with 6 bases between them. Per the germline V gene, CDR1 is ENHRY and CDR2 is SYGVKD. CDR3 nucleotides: TGTGCCATCAGTGAGGATCTATACAATGAGCAGTTCTTC. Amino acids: CAISEDLYNEQFF.

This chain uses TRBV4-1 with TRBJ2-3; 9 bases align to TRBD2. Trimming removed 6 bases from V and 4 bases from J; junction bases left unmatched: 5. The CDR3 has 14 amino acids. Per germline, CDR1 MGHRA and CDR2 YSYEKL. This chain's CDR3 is CASSSSGGSDTQYF. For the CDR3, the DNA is TGCGCCAGCAGTTCCAGCGGGGGGTCAGATACGCAGTATTTT.

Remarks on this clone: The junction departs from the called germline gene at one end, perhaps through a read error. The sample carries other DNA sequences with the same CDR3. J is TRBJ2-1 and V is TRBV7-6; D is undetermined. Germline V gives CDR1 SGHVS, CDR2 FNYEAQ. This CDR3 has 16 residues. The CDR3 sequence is CASSLSRGPSYNEQFF. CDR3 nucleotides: TGCGCCAGCAGCTTATCTAGAGGACCCTCCTACAATGAGCAGTTCTTC.

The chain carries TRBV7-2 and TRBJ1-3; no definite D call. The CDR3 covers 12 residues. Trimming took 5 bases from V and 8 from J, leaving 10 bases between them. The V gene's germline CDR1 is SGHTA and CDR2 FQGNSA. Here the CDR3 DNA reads TGTGCCAGCAGCATATCAGTAGACACCATATATTTT. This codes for CASSISVDTIYF.

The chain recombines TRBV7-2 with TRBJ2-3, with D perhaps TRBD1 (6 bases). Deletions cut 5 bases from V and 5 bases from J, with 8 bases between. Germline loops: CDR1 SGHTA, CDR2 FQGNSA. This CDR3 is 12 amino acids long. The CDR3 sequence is CASSATGDTQYF. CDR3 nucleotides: TGTGCCAGCAGCGCGACAGGAGATACGCAGTATTTT.

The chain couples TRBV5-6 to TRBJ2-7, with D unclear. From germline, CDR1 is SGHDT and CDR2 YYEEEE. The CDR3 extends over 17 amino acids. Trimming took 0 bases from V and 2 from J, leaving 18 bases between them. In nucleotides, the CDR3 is TGTGCCAGCAGCTTGGAAGTAAAAGGCGAGACCCCCTACGAGCAGTACTTC. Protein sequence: CASSLEVKGETPYEQYF.

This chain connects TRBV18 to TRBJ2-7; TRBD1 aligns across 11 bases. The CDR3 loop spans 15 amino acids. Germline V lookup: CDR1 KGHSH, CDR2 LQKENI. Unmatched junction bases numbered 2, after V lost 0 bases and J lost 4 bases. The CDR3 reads CASSPPGQGVYEQYF. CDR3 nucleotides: TGTGCCAGCTCACCACCGGGACAGGGGGTATACGAGCAGTACTTC.

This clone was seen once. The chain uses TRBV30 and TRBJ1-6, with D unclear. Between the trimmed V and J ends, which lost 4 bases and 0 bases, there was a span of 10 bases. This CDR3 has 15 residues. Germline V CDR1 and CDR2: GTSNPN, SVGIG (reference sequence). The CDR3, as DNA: TGTGCCTGGACCCTCATGGGCTCCTATAATTCACCCCTCCACTTT. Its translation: CAWTLMGSYNSPLHF.

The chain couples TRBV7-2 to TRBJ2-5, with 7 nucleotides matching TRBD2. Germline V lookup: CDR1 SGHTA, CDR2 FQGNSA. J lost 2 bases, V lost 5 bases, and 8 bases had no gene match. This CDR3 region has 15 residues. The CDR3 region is CASSPVTSDQETQYF. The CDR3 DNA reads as TGTGCCAGCAGCCCAGTCACTAGCGATCAAGAGACCCAGTACTTC.

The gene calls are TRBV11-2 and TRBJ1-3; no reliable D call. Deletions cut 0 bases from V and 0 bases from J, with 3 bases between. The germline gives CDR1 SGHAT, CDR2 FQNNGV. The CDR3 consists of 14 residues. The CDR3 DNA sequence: TGTGCCAGCAGCTTAGAGTCCTCTGGAAACACCATATATTTT. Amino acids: CASSLESSGNTIYF. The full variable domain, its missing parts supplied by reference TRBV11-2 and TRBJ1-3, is EAGVAQSPRYKIIEKRQSVAFWCNPISGHATLYWYQQILGQGPKLLIQFQNNGVVDDSQLPKDRFSAERLKGVDSTLKIQPAKLEDSAVYLCASSLESSGNTIYFGEGSWLTVV.

The CDR3 bases are TGTGCCAGCAGTTACTCGGGGGGGGCTTACACTGAAGCTTTCTTT. Translating gives CASSYSGGAYTEAFF. V usage is TRBV6-5 and J usage is TRBJ1-1; the D gene is possibly TRBD1 (6 bases). This CDR3 region has 15 residues. Per germline, CDR1 MNHEY and CDR2 SVGAGI. The V end lost 0 bases, the J end lost 3 bases, and 11 bases lay between the germline ends.

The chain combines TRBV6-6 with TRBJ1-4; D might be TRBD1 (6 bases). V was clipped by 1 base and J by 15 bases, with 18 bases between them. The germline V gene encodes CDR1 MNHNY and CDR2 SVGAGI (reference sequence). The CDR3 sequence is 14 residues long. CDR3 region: CASSYWADERGVFF. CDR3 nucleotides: TGTGCCAGCAGTTACTGGGCGGACGAGAGGGGGGTGTTTTTT.

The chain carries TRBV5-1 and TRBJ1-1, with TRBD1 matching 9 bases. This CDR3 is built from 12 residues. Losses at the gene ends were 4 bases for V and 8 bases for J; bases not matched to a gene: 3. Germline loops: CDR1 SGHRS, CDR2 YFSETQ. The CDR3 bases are TGCGCCAGCAGCCTGGGACAGGGAGAAGCTTTCTTT. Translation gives CASSLGQGEAFF.

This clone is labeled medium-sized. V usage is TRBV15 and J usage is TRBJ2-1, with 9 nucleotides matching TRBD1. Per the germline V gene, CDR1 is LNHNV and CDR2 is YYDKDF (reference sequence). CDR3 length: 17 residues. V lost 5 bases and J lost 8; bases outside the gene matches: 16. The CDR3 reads CATSGQPILDRGDEQFF. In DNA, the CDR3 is TGTGCCACCAGCGGCCAGCCTATTTTGGACAGGGGAGATGAGCAGTTCTTC.

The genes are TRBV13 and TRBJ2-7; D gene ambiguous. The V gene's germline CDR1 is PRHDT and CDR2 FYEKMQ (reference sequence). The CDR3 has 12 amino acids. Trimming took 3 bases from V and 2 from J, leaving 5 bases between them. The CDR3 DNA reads TGTGCCAGCAGCTTTAATCCCTACGAGCAGTACTTC. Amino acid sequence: CASSFNPYEQYF.

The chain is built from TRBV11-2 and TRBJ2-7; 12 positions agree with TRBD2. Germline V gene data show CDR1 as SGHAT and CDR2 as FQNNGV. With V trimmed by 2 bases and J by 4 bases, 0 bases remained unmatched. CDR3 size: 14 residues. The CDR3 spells CASSLLAGGYEQYF. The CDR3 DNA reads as TGTGCCAGCAGCTTACTAGCGGGGGGGTACGAGCAGTACTTC.

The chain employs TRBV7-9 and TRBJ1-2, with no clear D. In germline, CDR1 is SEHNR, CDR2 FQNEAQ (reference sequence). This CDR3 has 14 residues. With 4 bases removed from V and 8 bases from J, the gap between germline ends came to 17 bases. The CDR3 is CASSSSTKGKGYTF. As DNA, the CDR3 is TGTGCCAGCAGCTCCTCCACAAAGGGAAAAGGCTACACCTTC.